The 5 T cell receptor beta chains in this list originate from one sample, sequenced in a study of shared clonotypes between healthy human individuals. Method: immunoSEQ multiplex PCR; TCRdb's copy keeps in-frame clones and lacks some. The table has some 500,000 clones, 60% to 80% seen once. The sample comprised PBMCs. These receptors originate from a woman aged 40 to 50 in good health. Some clones in this sample may be carry-over from other donors' samples.

This clone came up once. The chain couples TRBV7-2 to TRBJ1-6, with D possibly matching TRBD1 (6 bases). V was cut by 5 bases and J by 7 bases, with 15 bases left in between. CDR1 and CDR2 from the germline V gene are SGHTA and FQGNSA. The CDR3 contains 15 residues. The CDR3: CASSRNTGNNSPLHF. The CDR3 DNA reads as TGTGCCAGCAGCCGAAATACAGGGAACAATTCACCCCTCCACTTT.

This clone came up once. Possible read error: a much larger clone is one base away. This chain connects TRBV5-8 to TRBJ2-3, with 9 nucleotides matching TRBD2. This CDR3 comprises 16 residues. Germline V gene sequence: CDR1 SGHTS, CDR2 YDEGEE. DNA of the CDR3: TGTGCCAGCGGATCCGGGACTAGCAAAAGCACAGATACGCGGTATTTT. This sequence encodes CASGSGTSKSTDTRYF.

The gene calls are TRBV10-1 and TRBJ2-1, with TRBD1 identical over 9 bases. With 5 bases clipped from V and 0 bases from J, the junction kept 11 bases outside the gene matches. The CDR3 covers 18 residues. Germline loops: CDR1 WNHNN, CDR2 SYGVQD (reference sequence). The CDR3 nucleotides read TGCGCCAGCAGTCCACATCCCGGGACAGGGAGCTCCTACAATGAGCAGTTCTTC. Its translation is CASSPHPGTGSSYNEQFF.

The J gene is TRBJ1-2, the V gene TRBV7-2; D not resolved. The V gene's germline CDR1 is SGHTA and CDR2 FQGNSA. The CDR3 totals 13 residues. V lost 1 base and J lost 4, with 7 bases in between. The chain's CDR3 is CASSLEQFYGYTF. CDR3 bases: TGTGCCAGCAGCTTAGAACAGTTCTATGGCTACACCTTC.

The chain has TRBV18 and TRBJ1-1, with 8 bases matching TRBD1. After removal of 3 bases from V and 1 base from J, the junction contained 4 bases not matched to a gene. The CDR3 runs 15 residues. CDR1 and CDR2 from the germline V gene are KGHSH and LQKENI. Here the CDR3 reads CASSPADRGNTEAFF. The DNA of the CDR3 is TGTGCCAGCTCACCCGCTGACAGGGGGAACACTGAAGCTTTCTTT.